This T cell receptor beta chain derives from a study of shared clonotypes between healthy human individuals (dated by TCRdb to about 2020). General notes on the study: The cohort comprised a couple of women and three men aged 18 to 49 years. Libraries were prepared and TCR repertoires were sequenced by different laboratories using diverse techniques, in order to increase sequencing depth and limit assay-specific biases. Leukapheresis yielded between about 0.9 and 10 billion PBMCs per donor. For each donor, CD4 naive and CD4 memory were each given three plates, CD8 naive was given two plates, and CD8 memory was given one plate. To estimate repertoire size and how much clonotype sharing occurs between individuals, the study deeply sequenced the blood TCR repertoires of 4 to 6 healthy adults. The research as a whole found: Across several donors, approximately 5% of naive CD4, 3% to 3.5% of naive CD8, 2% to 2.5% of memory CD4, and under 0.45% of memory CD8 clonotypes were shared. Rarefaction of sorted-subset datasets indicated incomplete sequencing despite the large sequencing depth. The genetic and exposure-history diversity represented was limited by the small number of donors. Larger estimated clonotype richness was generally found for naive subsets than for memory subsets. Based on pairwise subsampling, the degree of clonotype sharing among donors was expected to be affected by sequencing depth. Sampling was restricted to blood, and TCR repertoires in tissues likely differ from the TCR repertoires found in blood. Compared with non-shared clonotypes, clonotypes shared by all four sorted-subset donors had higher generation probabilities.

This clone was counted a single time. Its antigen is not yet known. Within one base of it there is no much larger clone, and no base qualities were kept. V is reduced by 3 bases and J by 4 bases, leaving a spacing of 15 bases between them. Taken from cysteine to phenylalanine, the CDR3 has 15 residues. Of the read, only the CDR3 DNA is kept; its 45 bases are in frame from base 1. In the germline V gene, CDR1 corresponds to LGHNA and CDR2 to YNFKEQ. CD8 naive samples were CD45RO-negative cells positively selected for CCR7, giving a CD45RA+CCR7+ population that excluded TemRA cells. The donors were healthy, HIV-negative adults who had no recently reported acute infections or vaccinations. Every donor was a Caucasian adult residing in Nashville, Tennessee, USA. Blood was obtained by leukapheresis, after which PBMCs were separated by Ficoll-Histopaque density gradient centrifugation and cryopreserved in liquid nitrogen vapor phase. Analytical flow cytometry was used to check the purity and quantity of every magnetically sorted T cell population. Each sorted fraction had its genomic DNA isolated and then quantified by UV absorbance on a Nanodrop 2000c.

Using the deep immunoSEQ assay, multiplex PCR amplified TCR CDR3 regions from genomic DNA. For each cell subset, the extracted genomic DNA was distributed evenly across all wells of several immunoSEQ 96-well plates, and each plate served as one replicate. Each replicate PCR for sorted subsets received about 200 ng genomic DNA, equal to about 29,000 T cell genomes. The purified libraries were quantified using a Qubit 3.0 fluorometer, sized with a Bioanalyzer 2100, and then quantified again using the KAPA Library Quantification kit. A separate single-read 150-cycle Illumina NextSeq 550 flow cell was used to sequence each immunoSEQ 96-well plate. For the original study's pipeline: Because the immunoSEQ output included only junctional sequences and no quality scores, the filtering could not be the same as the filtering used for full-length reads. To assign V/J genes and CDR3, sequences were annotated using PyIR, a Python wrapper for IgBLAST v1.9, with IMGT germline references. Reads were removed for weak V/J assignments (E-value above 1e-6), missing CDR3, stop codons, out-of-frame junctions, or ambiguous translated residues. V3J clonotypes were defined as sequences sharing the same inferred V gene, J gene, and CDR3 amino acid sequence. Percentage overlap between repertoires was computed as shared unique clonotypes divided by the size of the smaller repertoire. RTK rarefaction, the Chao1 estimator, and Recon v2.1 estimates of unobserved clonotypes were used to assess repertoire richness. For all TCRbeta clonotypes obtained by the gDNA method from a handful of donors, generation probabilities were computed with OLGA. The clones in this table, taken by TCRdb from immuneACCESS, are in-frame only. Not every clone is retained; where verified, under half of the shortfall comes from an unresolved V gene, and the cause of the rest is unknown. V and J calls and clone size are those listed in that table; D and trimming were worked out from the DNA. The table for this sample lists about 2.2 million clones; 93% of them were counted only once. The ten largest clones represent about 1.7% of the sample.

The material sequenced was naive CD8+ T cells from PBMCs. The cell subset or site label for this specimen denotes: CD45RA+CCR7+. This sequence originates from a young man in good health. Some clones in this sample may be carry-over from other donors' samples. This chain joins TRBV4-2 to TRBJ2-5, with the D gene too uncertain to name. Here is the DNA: TGTGCCAGCAGCCAGAGGTCTAACCCTGGAGAGACCCAGTACTTC. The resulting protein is CASSQRSNPGETQYF.